This TCR beta chain derives from a study of lymphopenia after photon versus proton radiotherapy (dated by TCRdb to between 2018 and 2020). Turning to the overall study: The study compared the immunological effects of photon versus proton radiation therapy in patients with gastrointestinal tumors who developed high-grade lymphopenia. The cohort comprised 20 patients with gastrointestinal tumors who received either photon or proton therapy and then developed lymphopenia. The study aimed to characterize how the two radiation modalities differ in their impact on the immune system. Results the study describes overall, beyond this receptor: During treatment, patients who received photon therapy lost naive T cells and TCR diversity and gained effector/memory populations, whereas patients who received proton therapy remained relatively stable. The authors looked at the survival association only in patients who died, and they framed better survival with proton therapy as a possibility rather than a demonstrated result. Across the cohort, among patients who died, a greater drop in TCR diversity after the nadir was inversely correlated with overall survival time. Once the lymphocyte count had reached its nadir, the repertoires of photon-treated patients showed oligoclonal expansion, particularly of CD8+ Temra cells, and this expansion drove the decline in diversity.

The library came from the immunoSEQ multiplex PCR assay. Deep sequencing of rearranged TCR beta loci, alongside multiparametric flow cytometry, was used to profile T cell repertoires. TCRdb took this table from immuneACCESS and kept in-frame rearrangements with V and J called. Such tables lack part of the clones; where checked against another copy, unresolved V genes explain under half of the gap, and the rest is unexplained. For this sample the table gives some 55,000 clones, of which around four fifths were detected only once. The ten largest make up 29% of the sample. On this clone itself: No cognate antigen has been identified for it. No much larger clone exists at a distance of one base, and base qualities are not known.

The specimen was peripheral blood, collected from a patient treated with photon-based radiotherapy. The sequence came from a man aged 45-65 years with gastric cancer.

In nucleotides, the sequence is TGCGCCAGCAGCCAAGAACCGGAGTGGGGCTCTGGGGCCAACGTCCTGACTTTC. Translated, this gives CASSQEPEWGSGANVLTF. The chain is assembled from TRBV4-1 and TRBJ2-6; no D gene call is confident. A distance of 12 bases separates the germline ends of V and J, which lose 0 bases and 0 bases respectively. Counted from cysteine to phenylalanine, this CDR3 has 18 amino acids. Of all the DNA, just the CDR3 is kept, 54 bases in frame from base 1. The CDR1 and CDR2 encoded by the germline V gene are MGHRA and YSYEKL.